The TCR beta chain under discussion was sequenced for a study of CD8 T cells in ankylosing spondylitis. Study-level points and caveats: Reports say disease-linked clones showed up significantly more in matched ankylosing spondylitis synovial fluid.

Of note for this clonotype: Its antigen remains unidentified.

This CDR3 has 12 residues. The germline V gene has CDR1 MNHEY and CDR2 SVGAGI. V was cut by 10 bases and J by 8 bases, with 17 bases left in between. TCRdb used MiXCR to reprocess the 5' RACE reads, holding one entry per CDR3 protein. The table includes 100,000 to 150,000 distinct CDR3 sequences, approximately 13% detected once. Sequencing was carried out using blood, either unsorted or a sorted T cell fraction (not recorded which). This chain links TRBV6-5 with TRBJ1-2, with D possibly being TRBD1 (5 bases). The clonotype was recovered from a female donor with ankylosing spondylitis or in good health (not recorded which). CDR3 region: CATESQGTGYTF. The CDR3, as DNA: TGTGCCACCGAATCCCAGGGTACAGGCTACACCTTC.